The 14 T cell receptor beta chains below all came from one sample that was sequenced in a study of T-cell reconstitution after alpha-beta-depleted transplantation in children. Preparation of the TCRbeta library involved a method that used unique molecular identifiers. TCRdb reprocessed the PCR reads with MiXCR, giving one entry per CDR3 protein. This sample has approximately 230,000 distinct CDR3 sequences; 20% to 30% occur once, and the top ten carry 4.5% to 5.5%. The specimen comprised PBMCs, mostly from graft donor cells, sampled 360 days after TCRalphabeta/CD19-depleted stem cell transplant. These receptors all come from a female patient aged 2-15 years who had a stem cell transplant for congenital amegakaryocytic thrombocytopenia, so the T cells may come from the graft donor.

This clonotype was counted only a few times. V usage is TRBV5-1 and J usage is TRBJ2-1; a possible D gene is TRBD2 (5 bases). Trimming took 1 base from V and 0 from J, leaving 11 bases between them. The germline V gene has CDR1 SGHRS and CDR2 YFSETQ. The CDR3 runs 16 residues. DNA for the CDR3: TGCGCCAGCAGCTTGACTGGACTCACCTCCTACAATGAGCAGTTCTTC. Its translation is CASSLTGLTSYNEQFF.

The chain combines TRBV3-1 with TRBJ2-2; D remains unclear. CDR3 size: 13 residues. The germline V gene has CDR1 LGHDT and CDR2 YNNKEL (reference sequence). V lost 3 bases to trimming and J lost 4 bases, with 6 bases between them. CDR3: CASSHAPTGELFF. CDR3 bases: TGTGCCAGCAGCCATGCCCCCACCGGGGAGCTGTTTTTT.

This clonotype showed up many times. The rearrangement uses TRBV9 and TRBJ1-2, with 9 nucleotides matching TRBD1. The CDR3 has 14 amino acids. V trimming: 2 bases; J trimming: 4 bases; junction bases outside the gene matches: 3. Germline V lookup: CDR1 SGDLS, CDR2 YYNGEE. In DNA, the CDR3 is TGTGCCAGCAGCGTCGGACAGGGGACCTATGGCTACACCTTC. Translation gives CASSVGQGTYGYTF.

This clonotype was recorded a few times. The gene calls are TRBV11-3 and TRBJ1-1; D uncertain. The CDR3 covers 15 residues. The ends were cut back, 0 bases at V and 0 bases at J, with 8 bases in the middle. Germline CDR1 and CDR2: SGHNT and YENEEA. The CDR3 here is CASSLDGRLNTEAFF. The CDR3 bases are TGTGCCAGCAGCTTAGACGGGCGTTTGAACACTGAAGCTTTCTTT.

This clonotype was detected ten times or more. The chain carries TRBV6-2 or TRBV6-3 and TRBJ2-5; either TRBD1 or TRBD2 may supply D (5 bases each). The CDR3 is made up of 14 amino acids. Germline values: CDR1 MNHEY, CDR2 SVGEGT. Trimming took 5 bases from V and 2 from J, leaving 12 bases between them. CDR3 sequence reads: CASSAWDVQETQYF. The CDR3 DNA reads TGTGCCAGCAGTGCGTGGGACGTACAAGAGACCCAGTACTTC.

Only a few counts were recorded for this clonotype. The V gene is TRBV6-5, the J gene TRBJ2-5, with D tentatively TRBD2 (5 bases). This CDR3 has 12 residues. V was trimmed by 5 bases and J by 9 bases, leaving 13 bases between them. Per germline, CDR1 MNHEY and CDR2 SVGAGI. DNA of the CDR3: TGTGCCAGCAGTGGCGGTCCCGGGGCCCAGTACTTC. Translated, it gives CASSGGPGAQYF.

This clonotype has only a few counts. J is TRBJ2-1 and V is TRBV20-1, with 11 bases aligning to TRBD2. Germline V gene lookup returns CDR1 DFQATT and CDR2 SNEGSKA (reference sequence). V trimming: 3 bases; J trimming: 6 bases; junction bases outside the gene matches: 4. The CDR3 spans 14 residues. The CDR3 is CSASRLAGINEQFF. In nucleotides, the CDR3 is TGCAGTGCTAGCAGACTAGCGGGGATCAATGAGCAGTTCTTC.

Only a few counts were recorded for this clonotype. The chain employs TRBV6-2 or TRBV6-3 and TRBJ2-5; D is unresolved. The CDR3 is 15 residues long. Germline-derived CDR1 and CDR2 are MNHEY and SVGEGT. V lost 1 base to trimming and J lost 5 bases, with 14 bases between them. The CDR3 protein is CASSYWARSEETQYF. The CDR3 nucleotides read TGTGCCAGCAGTTACTGGGCTCGGAGTGAGGAGACCCAGTACTTC.

This clonotype was seen only a few times. The V gene is TRBV12-3 or TRBV12-4, the J gene TRBJ2-1; D may be TRBD2 (6 bases). This CDR3 comprises 13 residues. Trimming took 8 bases from V and 5 from J, leaving 13 bases between them. This CDR3 reads CASGNGGNNEQFF. The CDR3, as DNA: TGTGCCAGCGGTAACGGGGGAAACAATGAGCAGTTCTTC.

Concerning this clonotype itself: The junction differs from germline at one of its ends, possibly a read error. The chain recombines TRBV11-2 with TRBJ2-7, with 9 bases identical to TRBD1. The V gene's germline CDR1 is SGHAT and CDR2 FQNNGV. This CDR3 is built from 18 residues. This chain's CDR3 is CASSLVFSGQGSSCEQYF. The CDR3 coding sequence is TGTGCCAGCAGCTTAGTGTTCTCGGGACAGGGTTCCTCCTGCGAGCAGTACTTC.

In DNA, the CDR3 is TGTGCCACCAGCAGAGAGACTAGCGGTGAGCAGTTCTTC. This translates into CATSRETSGEQFF. The V call is TRBV15, the J call TRBJ2-1; 9 bases align to TRBD2. Trimming at V came to 0 bases and at J to 9 bases, leaving 0 bases not matched to a gene. Germline values: CDR1 LNHNV, CDR2 YYDKDF (reference sequence). The length of the CDR3 is 13 residues.

The chain combines TRBV18 with TRBJ2-2; D remains ambiguous. CDR3 length: 15 residues. Per germline, CDR1 KGHSH and CDR2 LQKENI. The V gene lost 4 bases and the J gene lost 5 bases, with 14 bases spanning the gap. The DNA for the CDR3 is TGTGCCAGCTCACGGGTCCCCCACGCGACCGGGGAGCTGTTTTTT. It is translated as CASSRVPHATGELFF. The complete variable domain, with remaining parts taken from reference TRBV18 and TRBJ2-2, reads NAGVMQNPRHLVRRRGQEARLRCSPMKGHSHVYWYRQLPEEGLKFMVYLQKENIIDESGMPKERFSAEFPKEGPSILRIQQVVRGDSAAYFCASSRVPHATGELFFGEGSRLTVL.

This chain uses TRBV13 with TRBJ2-7; D gene uncertain. Deletions cut 3 bases from V and 6 bases from J, with 6 bases between. CDR3 size: 11 residues. Germline V gene sequence: CDR1 PRHDT, CDR2 FYEKMQ (reference sequence). The CDR3 sequence is CASSFLAEQYF. The CDR3 DNA is TGTGCCAGCAGCTTCCTGGCCGAGCAGTACTTC.

The rearrangement links TRBV15 to TRBJ1-1; TRBD1 is a possible D gene (5 bases). CDR1 is LNHNV, CDR2 YYDKDF, per germline (reference sequence). The CDR3 runs to 14 residues. V lost 5 bases and J lost 2, with 12 bases in between. Here the CDR3 DNA reads TGTGCCACCAGCTTGGGACGGACTAACACTGAAGCTTTCTTT. It codes for CATSLGRTNTEAFF. The entire variable domain, with the rest obtained from reference TRBV15 and TRBJ1-1, is as follows: DAMVIQNPRYQVTQFGKPVTLSCSQTLNHNVMYWYQQKSSQAPKLLFHYYDKDFNNEADTPDNFQSRRPNTSFCFLDIRSPGLGDTAMYLCATSLGRTNTEAFFGQGTRLTVV.